The rows below give T cell receptor beta chains drawn from one sample of a study of early T cells in non-severe SARS-CoV-2 infection. TCRdb processed the 5' RACE reads anew with MiXCR; each CDR3 protein has one entry. The sample holds 70,000 to 90,000 distinct CDR3 sequences, about 12% seen once. The sample taken for sequencing was whole blood. The receptor set was obtained from an adult who was a healthcare worker with PCR-confirmed SARS-CoV-2 infection or an uninfected control (not recorded which). Each CDR3 is given with its conserved first and last residue. Each record gives: J gene, clone size, V gene, CDR3 length, D gene, CDR3 protein, CDR3 DNA. A D gene is named only where the DNA matches it firmly. Part of the rows lack a size; the others show once, few, many or a class for expanded clones.

j_gene: TRBJ1-5
abundance: few
v_gene: TRBV30
len: 14
d_gene: TRBD1
CDR3aa: CAWSRTGLVQPQHF
CDR3nt: TGTGCCTGGAGTCGGACAGGATTGGTTCAGCCCCAGCATTTT

j_gene: TRBJ1-6
abundance: once
v_gene: TRBV18
len: 15
d_gene: -
CDR3aa: CASSPAWGEDSPLHF
CDR3nt: TGTGCCAGCTCACCCGCGTGGGGGGAGGATTCACCCCTCCACTTT

j_gene: TRBJ1-5
abundance: few
v_gene: TRBV19
len: 13
d_gene: -
CDR3aa: CASCKSGNQPQHF
CDR3nt: TGTGCCAGCTGTAAATCAGGCAATCAGCCCCAGCATTTT

j_gene: TRBJ1-3
abundance: few
v_gene: TRBV20-1
len: 13
d_gene: -
CDR3aa: CSASSGSGNTIYF
CDR3nt: TGCAGTGCTAGTTCGGGCTCTGGAAACACCATATATTTT

j_gene: TRBJ2-3
abundance: few
v_gene: TRBV18
len: 19
d_gene: TRBD2
CDR3aa: CASSPPGGRDTSHTDTQYF
CDR3nt: TGTGCCAGCTCCCCCCCGGGAGGGCGAGACACGAGTCACACAGATACGCAGTATTTT

j_gene: TRBJ2-1
abundance: few
v_gene: TRBV12-3/TRBV12-4
len: 14
d_gene: TRBD2
CDR3aa: CASTGTSAPGEQFF
CDR3nt: TGTGCCAGCACCGGGACTAGCGCTCCGGGTGAGCAGTTCTTC

j_gene: TRBJ2-7
abundance: few
v_gene: TRBV15
len: 13
d_gene: -
CDR3aa: CATSRDQADPWYF
CDR3nt: TGTGCCACCAGCAGAGATCAGGCGGATCCATGGTACTTC

j_gene: TRBJ2-5
abundance: -
v_gene: TRBV7-7
len: 15
d_gene: -
CDR3aa: CASSLVPGLQETQYF
CDR3nt: TGTGCCAGCAGCTTAGTTCCGGGGTTACAAGAGACCCAGTACTTC

j_gene: TRBJ2-7
abundance: -
v_gene: TRBV7-9
len: 17
d_gene: -
CDR3aa: CASSLALSGPPTYEQYF
CDR3nt: TGTGCCAGCAGCTTAGCCCTATCGGGACCCCCTACCTACGAGCAGTACTTC

j_gene: TRBJ2-1
abundance: many
v_gene: TRBV11-2
len: 13
d_gene: -
CDR3aa: CASSETLSNEQFF
CDR3nt: TGTGCCAGCAGCGAGACCCTCAGTAATGAGCAGTTCTTC

j_gene: TRBJ2-7
abundance: -
v_gene: TRBV7-9
len: 17
d_gene: -
CDR3aa: CASSLEVVVGVIYEQYF
CDR3nt: TGTGCCAGCAGCTTAGAAGTGGTGGTGGGGGTGATCTACGAGCAGTACTTC

j_gene: TRBJ1-6
abundance: many
v_gene: TRBV2
len: 14
d_gene: TRBD1
CDR3aa: CASSGQGGNSPLHF
CDR3nt: TGTGCCAGCAGCGGACAGGGCGGAAATTCACCCCTCCACTTT

j_gene: TRBJ2-3
abundance: -
v_gene: TRBV4-2
len: 14
d_gene: TRBD2
CDR3aa: CASSQIGRTDTQYF
CDR3nt: TGTGCCAGCAGCCAAATCGGGAGGACAGATACGCAGTATTTT

j_gene: TRBJ2-7
abundance: -
v_gene: TRBV20-1
len: 11
d_gene: TRBD1
CDR3aa: CSARAGTGYFF
CDR3nt: TGCAGTGCTAGAGCCGGGACAGGGTATTTTTTC

j_gene: TRBJ2-7
abundance: few
v_gene: TRBV6-1
len: 11
d_gene: -
CDR3aa: CASSAMGEQYF
CDR3nt: TGTGCCAGCAGTGCAATGGGAGAGCAGTACTTC

j_gene: TRBJ2-1
abundance: -
v_gene: TRBV7-2
len: 14
d_gene: -
CDR3aa: CASSPRSQANEQFF
CDR3nt: TGTGCCAGCAGCCCCCGAAGCCAGGCGAATGAGCAGTTCTTC

j_gene: TRBJ1-2
abundance: -
v_gene: TRBV28
len: 14
d_gene: -
CDR3aa: CASSFPHSGLGYTF
CDR3nt: TGTGCCAGCAGTTTTCCCCATTCGGGGCTAGGCTACACCTTC

j_gene: TRBJ1-5
abundance: many
v_gene: TRBV19
len: 15
d_gene: -
CDR3aa: CASSIMGNSNQPQHF
CDR3nt: TGTGCCAGTAGTATTATGGGGAATAGCAATCAGCCCCAGCATTTT

j_gene: TRBJ2-7
abundance: few
v_gene: TRBV28
len: 16
d_gene: TRBD1
CDR3aa: CASTLPGTGSTYEQYF
CDR3nt: TGTGCCAGCACCCTACCCGGGACAGGGTCCACCTACGAGCAGTACTTC

j_gene: TRBJ2-7
abundance: -
v_gene: TRBV28
len: 10
d_gene: -
CDR3aa: CATRLVEQYF
CDR3nt: TGTGCCACCCGTTTAGTCGAGCAGTACTTC

j_gene: TRBJ1-1
abundance: few
v_gene: TRBV3-1
len: 14
d_gene: -
CDR3aa: CASSRGGLYPEAFF
CDR3nt: TGTGCCAGCAGCCGAGGGGGGCTGTATCCTGAAGCTTTCTTT

j_gene: TRBJ2-7
abundance: many
v_gene: TRBV7-8
len: 15
d_gene: -
CDR3aa: CASSPQVTLSYEQYF
CDR3nt: TGTGCCAGCAGCCCACAGGTTACTCTTTCCTACGAGCAGTACTTC

j_gene: TRBJ1-1
abundance: few
v_gene: TRBV20-1
len: 16
d_gene: -
CDR3aa: CSARGPWGAGHTEAFF
CDR3nt: TGCAGTGCTAGAGGGCCCTGGGGGGCCGGGCACACTGAAGCTTTCTTT

j_gene: TRBJ2-7
abundance: few
v_gene: TRBV29-1
len: 12
d_gene: -
CDR3aa: CSGQVESYEQYF
CDR3nt: TGCAGCGGTCAGGTTGAATCCTACGAGCAGTACTTC

j_gene: TRBJ2-7
abundance: many
v_gene: TRBV19
len: 14
d_gene: -
CDR3aa: CASESGASPYEQYF
CDR3nt: TGTGCCAGTGAATCAGGGGCCTCTCCCTACGAGCAGTACTTC

j_gene: TRBJ2-1
abundance: many
v_gene: TRBV12-3/TRBV12-4
len: 15
d_gene: -
CDR3aa: CASSLVSLDYNEQFF
CDR3nt: TGTGCCAGCAGTTTGGTGAGCTTAGACTACAATGAGCAGTTCTTC

j_gene: TRBJ2-7
abundance: few
v_gene: TRBV20-1
len: 13
d_gene: TRBD2
CDR3aa: CSGLAGELREQYF
CDR3nt: TGCAGTGGACTAGCGGGAGAGTTAAGGGAGCAGTACTTC

j_gene: TRBJ2-3
abundance: many
v_gene: TRBV7-9
len: 15
d_gene: TRBD2
CDR3aa: CASSPGLAEQDTQYF
CDR3nt: TGTGCCAGCAGCCCTGGACTAGCGGAGCAAGATACGCAGTATTTT

j_gene: TRBJ2-5
abundance: -
v_gene: TRBV27
len: 14
d_gene: -
CDR3aa: CASSLRQTVRTQYF
CDR3nt: TGTGCCAGCAGTTTAAGGCAGACCGTTAGAACCCAGTACTTC

j_gene: TRBJ2-2
abundance: few
v_gene: TRBV13
len: 14
d_gene: -
CDR3aa: CASSYGTYTGELFF
CDR3nt: TGTGCCAGCAGCTACGGGACTTACACCGGGGAGCTGTTTTTT

j_gene: TRBJ2-7
abundance: few
v_gene: TRBV12-3/TRBV12-4
len: 14
d_gene: TRBD1
CDR3aa: CASSFGTATYEQYF
CDR3nt: TGTGCCAGCAGTTTCGGGACAGCCACCTACGAGCAGTACTTC